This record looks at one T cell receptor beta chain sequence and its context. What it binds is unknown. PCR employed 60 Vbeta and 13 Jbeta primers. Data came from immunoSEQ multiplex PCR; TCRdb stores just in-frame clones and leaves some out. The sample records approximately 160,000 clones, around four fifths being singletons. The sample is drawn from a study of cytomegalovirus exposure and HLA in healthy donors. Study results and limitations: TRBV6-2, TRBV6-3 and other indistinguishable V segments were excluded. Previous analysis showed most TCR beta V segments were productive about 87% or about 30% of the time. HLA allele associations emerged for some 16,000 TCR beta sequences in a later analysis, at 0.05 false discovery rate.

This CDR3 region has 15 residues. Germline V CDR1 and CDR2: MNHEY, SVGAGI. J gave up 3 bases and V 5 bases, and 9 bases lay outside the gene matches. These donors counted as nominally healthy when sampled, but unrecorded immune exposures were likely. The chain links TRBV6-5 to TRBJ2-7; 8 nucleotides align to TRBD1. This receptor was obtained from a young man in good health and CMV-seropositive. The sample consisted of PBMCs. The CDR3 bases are TGTGCCAGCAGTGGGGGTCAGGGGGCCATCTACGAGCAGTACTTC. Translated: CASSGGQGAIYEQYF.